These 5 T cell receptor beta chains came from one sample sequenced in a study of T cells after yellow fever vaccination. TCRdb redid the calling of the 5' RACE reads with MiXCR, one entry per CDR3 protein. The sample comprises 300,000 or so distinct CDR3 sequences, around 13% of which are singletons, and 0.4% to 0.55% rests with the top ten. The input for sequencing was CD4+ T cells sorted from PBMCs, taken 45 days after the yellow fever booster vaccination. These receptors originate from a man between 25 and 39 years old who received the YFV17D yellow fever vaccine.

The CDR3 bases are TGTTCCACCAGCCAAGACGTGCTAGTTGGGGCTTACAATGAGCAGTTCTTC. It yields the protein CSTSQDVLVGAYNEQFF. V gene TRBV3-1 combines with J gene TRBJ2-1; D perhaps matches TRBD1 (5 bases). The CDR3 length is 17 residues. CDR1 LGHDT and CDR2 YNNKEL come from the germline V gene (reference sequence).

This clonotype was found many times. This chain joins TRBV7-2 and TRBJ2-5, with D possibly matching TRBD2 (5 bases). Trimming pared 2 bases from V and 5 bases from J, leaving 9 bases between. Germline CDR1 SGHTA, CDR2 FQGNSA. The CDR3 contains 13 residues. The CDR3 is CASSLRSGETQYF. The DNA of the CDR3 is TGTGCCAGCAGCTTACGGTCGGGGGAGACCCAGTACTTC.

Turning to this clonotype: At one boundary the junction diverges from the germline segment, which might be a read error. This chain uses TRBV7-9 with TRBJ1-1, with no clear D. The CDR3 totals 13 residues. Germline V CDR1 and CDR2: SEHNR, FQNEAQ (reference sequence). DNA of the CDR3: TGTGCCAGCAGCTTATTGGAGGGCCCACCATGGATCTTT. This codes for CASSLLEGPPWIF.

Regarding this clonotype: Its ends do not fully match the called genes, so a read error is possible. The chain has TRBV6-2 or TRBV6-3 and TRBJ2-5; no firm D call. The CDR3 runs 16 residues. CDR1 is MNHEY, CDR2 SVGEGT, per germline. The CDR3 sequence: CASSYRASHNQETQYF. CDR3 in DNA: TGTGCCAGCAGTTACCGTGCAAGCCACAACCAGGAGACCCAGTACTTC.

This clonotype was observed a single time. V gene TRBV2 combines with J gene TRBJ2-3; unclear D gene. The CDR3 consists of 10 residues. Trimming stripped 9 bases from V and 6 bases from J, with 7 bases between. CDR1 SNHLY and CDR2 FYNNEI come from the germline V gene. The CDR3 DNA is TGTGCCAGTACGATTGATACGCAGTATTTT. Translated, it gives CASTIDTQYF.